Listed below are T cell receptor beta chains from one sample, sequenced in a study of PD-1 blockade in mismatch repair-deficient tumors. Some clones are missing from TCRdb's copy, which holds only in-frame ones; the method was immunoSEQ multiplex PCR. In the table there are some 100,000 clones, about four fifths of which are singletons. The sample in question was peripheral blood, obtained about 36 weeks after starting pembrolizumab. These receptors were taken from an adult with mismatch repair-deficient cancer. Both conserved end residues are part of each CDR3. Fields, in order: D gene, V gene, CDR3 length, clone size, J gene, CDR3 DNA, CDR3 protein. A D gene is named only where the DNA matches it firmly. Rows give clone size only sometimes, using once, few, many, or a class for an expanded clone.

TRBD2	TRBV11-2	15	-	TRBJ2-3	TGTGCCAGCAGCTTAGGCGGGAGTTTCACAGATACGCAGTATTTT	CASSLGGSFTDTQYF
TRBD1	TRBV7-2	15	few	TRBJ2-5	TGTGCCAGCAGAGATAACAGGGGTGGTAGAGAGACCCAGTACTTC	CASRDNRGGRETQYF
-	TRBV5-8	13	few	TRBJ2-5	TGTGCCAGCAGACCCAGGGGGGATGAGACCCAGTACTTC	CASRPRGDETQYF
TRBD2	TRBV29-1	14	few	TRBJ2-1	TGCAGCGCTGGACTAGCGGGAGGGAGTGGTGAGCAGTTCTTC	CSAGLAGGSGEQFF
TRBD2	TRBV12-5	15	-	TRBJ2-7	TGTGCTAGTGGTCCCCGGACTAGCGGGAGTTACGAGCAGTACTTC	CASGPRTSGSYEQYF
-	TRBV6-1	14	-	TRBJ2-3	TGTGCCGTACTTAGACTCGATAGCACAGATACGCAGTATTTT	CAVLRLDSTDTQYF
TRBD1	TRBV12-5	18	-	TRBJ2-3	TGTGCTAGTGGTTTGGTACTGGGGGACAGGGGGCTGCCAGATACGCAGTATTTT	CASGLVLGDRGLPDTQYF
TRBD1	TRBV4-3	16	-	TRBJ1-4	TGCGCCAGCAGCCAAGATTCAGGGGGGGCTAATGAAAAACTGTTTTTT	CASSQDSGGANEKLFF
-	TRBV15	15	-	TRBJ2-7	TGTGCCACCAGCAGAGAATTGGGTCTGACCTACGAGCAGTACTTC	CATSRELGLTYEQYF
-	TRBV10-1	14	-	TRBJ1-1	TGCGCCAGCAGTGAGTCGGTAACTCTCGCGGAAGCTTTCTTT	CASSESVTLAEAFF
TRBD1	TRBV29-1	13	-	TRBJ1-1	TGCAGCGTTGTTACAGGGGGGAACACTGAAGCTTTCTTT	CSVVTGGNTEAFF
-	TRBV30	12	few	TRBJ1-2	TGTGCCTGGGTAGAATCTAACTATGGCTACACCTTC	CAWVESNYGYTF
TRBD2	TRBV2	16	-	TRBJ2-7	TGTGCCAGCAGCGGTACGCGTCTAGCGGGAGTTTACGAGCAGTACTTC	CASSGTRLAGVYEQYF
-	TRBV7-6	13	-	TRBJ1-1	TGTGCCAGCAGCTCGGGAGTTGGGACTGAAGCTTTCTTT	CASSSGVGTEAFF
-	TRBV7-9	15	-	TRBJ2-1	TGTGCCAGCAGCTCAAGGACTGGGCTCTACAATGAGCAGTTCTTC	CASSSRTGLYNEQFF
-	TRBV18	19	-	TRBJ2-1	TGTGCCAGCTCACCAGTAAGGCAGGCTTCAACCTACTCCTACAATGAGCAGTTCTTC	CASSPVRQASTYSYNEQFF
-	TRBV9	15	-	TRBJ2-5	TGTGCCAGCAGCGTAGGAAGAGGGGGCCAAGAGACCCAGTACTTC	CASSVGRGGQETQYF
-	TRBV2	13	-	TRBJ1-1	TGTGCCAGCAGTTCCGACATGAACACTGAAGCTTTCTTT	CASSSDMNTEAFF
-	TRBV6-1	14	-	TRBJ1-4	TGTGCCAGCAGTGAAGGACAGTTTAATGAAAAACTGTTTTTT	CASSEGQFNEKLFF
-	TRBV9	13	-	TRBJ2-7	TGTGCCAGCAGCGGGGGGGCTGACTACGAGCAGTACTTC	CASSGGADYEQYF
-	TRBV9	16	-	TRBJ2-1	TGTGCCAGCAGCCCCATCGGGTGGGGCTCCTACAATGAGCAGTTCTTC	CASSPIGWGSYNEQFF
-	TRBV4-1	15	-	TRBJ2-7	TGCGCCAGCAGCCAACCTACAGGGACGACTTACGAGCAGTACTTC	CASSQPTGTTYEQYF
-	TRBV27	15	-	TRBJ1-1	TGTGCCAGCAGTAGCTCAGGGTGGAGGAACACTGAAGCTTTCTTT	CASSSSGWRNTEAFF
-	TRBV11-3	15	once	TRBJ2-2	TGTGCCAGCAGCAGAGGACGGGATAACACCGGGGAGCTGTTTTTT	CASSRGRDNTGELFF
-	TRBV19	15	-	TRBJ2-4	TGTGCCAGTAGTATCGGCAGCCTGTCCAAAAACATTCAGTACTTC	CASSIGSLSKNIQYF
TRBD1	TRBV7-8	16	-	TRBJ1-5	TGTGCCAGCAGCTTAGGGGACAGGGGAAAGAGTCAGCCCCAGCATTTT	CASSLGDRGKSQPQHF
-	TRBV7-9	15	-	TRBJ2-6	TGTGCCAGCAGCTTAAGAGTCTCTGGGGCCAACGTCCTGACTTTC	CASSLRVSGANVLTF
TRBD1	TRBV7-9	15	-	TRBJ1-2	TGTGCCAGCAGCTCCGGACAGGGGACTTACTATGGCTACACCTTC	CASSSGQGTYYGYTF
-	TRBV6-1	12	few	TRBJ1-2	TGTGCCAGCAGTGTATTGGGCTATGGCTACACCTTC	CASSVLGYGYTF
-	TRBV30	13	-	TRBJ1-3	TGTGCCTGGAGTTCGAACCAAGGAAACACCATATATTTT	CAWSSNQGNTIYF
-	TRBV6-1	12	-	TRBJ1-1	TGTGCCAGCAGTGAAGCGATCACTGAAGCTTTCTTT	CASSEAITEAFF
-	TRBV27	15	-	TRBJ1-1	TGTGCCAGCAGTAAAATGACAGCCACTCAGACTGAAGCTTTCTTT	CASSKMTATQTEAFF
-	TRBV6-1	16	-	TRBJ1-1	TGTGCCAGCAGTGAAGACGGGGAAACGAGGAACACTGAAGCTTTCTTT	CASSEDGETRNTEAFF
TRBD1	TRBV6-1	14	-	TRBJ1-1	TGTGCCAGCAGGAAAGACAGGGGGAACACTGAAGCTTTCTTT	CASRKDRGNTEAFF
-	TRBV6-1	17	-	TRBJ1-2	TGTGCCAGCAGTGAATCCGGGGACTCGGGTGTCAGGGATGGCTACACCTTC	CASSESGDSGVRDGYTF
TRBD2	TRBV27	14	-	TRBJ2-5	TGTGCCAGTGGGACTAGCGGTATCTTAGAGACCCAGTACTTC	CASGTSGILETQYF
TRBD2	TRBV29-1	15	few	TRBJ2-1	TGCAGCGTTGCTACTAGCGGGAGGTACAACAATGAGCAGTTCTTC	CSVATSGRYNNEQFF
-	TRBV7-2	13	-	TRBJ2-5	TGTGCCAGCAGCTCCCCCCAGCAAGAGACCCAGTACTTC	CASSSPQQETQYF
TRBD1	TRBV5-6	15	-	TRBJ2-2	TGTGCCAGCAGCAAGACAGGGCTCGACACCGGGGAGCTGTTTTTT	CASSKTGLDTGELFF